Following are 13 T cell receptor beta chains from one sample sequenced in a study of liver allograft versus peripheral blood T cells. Overall study: A comparison was made between T cell receptor repertoires in transplanted livers and those in recipients' peripheral blood.

TCRdb redid the calling of the reads with MiXCR, one entry per CDR3 protein. The repertoire holds about 700 distinct CDR3 sequences, with 15% to 20% as singletons. These TCRs come from a human patient who had a liver transplant. Some T cells may possibly be graft donor cells.

This clonotype is medium-sized by share. The CDR3 reads CASSSDRSPLHF. DNA of the CDR3: TGTGCCAGCAGCTCTGACAGGTCACCCCTCCACTTT. The chain uses TRBV11-2 and TRBJ1-6; TRBD1 might be the D (6 bases). The CDR3 length is 12 residues. Looked up from germline, CDR1 is SGHAT and CDR2 is FQNNGV. V was clipped by 4 bases and J by 10 bases, with 8 bases between them.

By frequency in the sample, this clonotype is medium-sized. The CDR3 coding sequence is TGTGCCACCACCCCGAGGGAGAACACTGAAGCTTTCTTT. Residues: CATTPRENTEAFF. This chain joins TRBV7-9 and TRBJ1-1; no clear D gene. CDR3 size: 13 residues. Deletions cut 10 bases from V and 1 base from J, with 13 bases between. Germline V CDR1 and CDR2: SEHNR, FQNEAQ (reference sequence).

This clonotype is deemed large. The V call is TRBV6-1, the J call TRBJ2-1; D is uncertain. Trimming removed 6 bases at V and 13 bases at J, with 4 bases between. The CDR3 extends over 8 amino acids. Germline CDR1 is MNHNS and CDR2 is SASEGT. The CDR3 DNA reads as TGTGCCAGCAGCGATCAGTTCTTC. It translates to CASSDQFF.

This clonotype counts as medium-sized. The chain links TRBV12-3 or TRBV12-4 to TRBJ2-1; TRBD1 or TRBD2 may be the D gene (5 bases each). This CDR3 spans 15 amino acids. V was cut by 7 bases and J by 7 bases, with 20 bases left in between. The CDR3 region is CASTRGVPHNNEQFF. The CDR3 DNA sequence: TGTGCCAGCACCCGAGGGGTCCCCCACAATAATGAGCAGTTCTTC.

This clonotype is medium-sized by share. This chain connects TRBV14 to TRBJ1-1; the match to TRBD1 covers 9 bases. Germline values: CDR1 SGHDN, CDR2 FVKESK. This CDR3 comprises 18 residues. V trimming: 2 bases; J trimming: 0 bases; junction bases outside the gene matches: 10. This CDR3 reads CASSQTRDREFLNTEAFF. CDR3 DNA: TGTGCCAGCAGCCAAACCCGGGACAGGGAATTTTTGAACACTGAAGCTTTCTTT.

This clonotype is classed as large. The rearrangement joins TRBV6-1 to TRBJ1-2; D uncertain. The CDR3 extends over 17 amino acids. The germline V gene has CDR1 MNHNS and CDR2 SASEGT. V dropped 3 bases and J dropped 3 bases, with 20 bases sitting between them. The CDR3: CASSERYLRQVHYGYTF. DNA for the CDR3: TGTGCCAGCAGTGAGCGATACTTGCGGCAGGTTCACTATGGCTACACCTTC.

The chain uses TRBV19 and TRBJ1-5, with TRBD1 matching over 7 bases. Germline V gene sequence: CDR1 LNHDA, CDR2 SQIVND (reference sequence). V was clipped by 5 bases and J by 2 bases; unmatched bases: 3. This CDR3 is built from 14 residues. CDR3 sequence reads: CASSDTGGNQPQHF. The CDR3 region has the DNA TGTGCCAGTAGTGACACAGGGGGCAATCAGCCCCAGCATTTT.

In its sample, this clonotype is large. This rearrangement joins TRBV15 to TRBJ1-6, with D possibly matching TRBD1 (5 bases). From germline, CDR1 is LNHNV and CDR2 YYDKDF (reference sequence). This CDR3 is built from 13 residues. V lost 8 bases to trimming and J lost 5 bases, with 10 bases between them. The chain's CDR3 is CATGQGHNSPLHF. CDR3 nucleotides: TGTGCCACCGGCCAGGGTCATAATTCACCCCTCCACTTT. Complete variable domain (other parts from reference TRBV15 and TRBJ1-6): DAMVIQNPRYQVTQFGKPVTLSCSQTLNHNVMYWYQQKSSQAPKLLFHYYDKDFNNEADTPDNFQSRRPNTSFCFLDIRSPGLGDTAMYLCATGQGHNSPLHFGNGTRLTVT.

This clonotype is medium-sized by share. The rearrangement joins TRBV15 to TRBJ2-5; D gene ambiguous. CDR1 LNHNV and CDR2 YYDKDF come from the germline V gene (reference sequence). The CDR3 is 13 residues long. V lost 1 base and J 3 bases, leaving 6 bases between the germline ends. The CDR3 is CATSRGEEETQYF. The CDR3 DNA reads as TGTGCCACCAGCAGAGGAGAGGAAGAGACCCAGTACTTC.

Note on this clonotype: It may be a read error: a sequence one base away is much more abundant. The V and J genes are TRBV20-1 and TRBJ2-1, with TRBD2 matching 14 bases. After removal of 6 bases from V and 9 bases from J, the junction contained 7 bases not matched to a gene. From germline, CDR1 is DFQATT and CDR2 SNEGSKA (reference sequence). This CDR3 contains 14 residues. The CDR3 region has the DNA TGCAGTGCCAGGGGGACTAGCGGGAGTGGTGAGCAGTTCTTC. The encoded protein is CSARGTSGSGEQFF.

This clonotype is termed large. This chain connects TRBV19 to TRBJ1-2, with no clear D. The ends were cut back, 1 base at V and 5 bases at J, with 8 bases in the middle. Germline CDR1 LNHDA, CDR2 SQIVND (reference sequence). CDR3 length equals 13 residues. The CDR3 loop is CASSIGTVYGYTF. CDR3 coding DNA: TGTGCCAGTAGTATAGGTACAGTATATGGCTACACCTTC.

Points on this clonotype: This likely came from a read error, as a far larger clone is one base away. The gene calls are TRBV6-5 and TRBJ1-2, with D perhaps TRBD1 (5 bases). Germline CDR1 MNHEY, CDR2 SVGAGI. The CDR3 has 14 amino acids. CDR3 loop: CTSSYGGSLGGYTF. The CDR3 coding sequence is TGTACCAGCAGTTACGGGGGTTCTTTGGGTGGCTACACCTTC.

This clonotype is categorized as large (0.1 to 1%). The genes are TRBV6-1 and TRBJ2-4; D tentatively reads TRBD1 or TRBD2 (5 bases each). CDR3 size: 17 residues. V was trimmed by 5 bases and J by 3 bases, leaving 20 bases between them. Germline lookup yields CDR1 MNHNS and CDR2 SASEGT. The CDR3 DNA reads TGTGCCAGCAGTCTCCCGGACGAGGGGATCGACAAAAACATTCAGTACTTC. Amino acid sequence: CASSLPDEGIDKNIQYF.